This TCR beta chain comes out of a study of CD4 T cells in relation to SARS-CoV-2 and coronaviruses. Study at large: ViraFEST: approximately 10-day antigen culture of PBMCs, then TCR beta CDR3 sequencing.

Roughly 10^5 naive or memory CD4+ cells were cultured with CEF peptides for under 12 days. V dropped 5 bases and J dropped 6; count of bases not matched to a gene: 8. This CDR3 region has 15 residues. Germline-derived CDR1 and CDR2 are MDHEN and SYDVKM. The table came from immunoSEQ multiplex PCR; TCRdb's copy has only in-frame clones and leaves some out. The repertoire consists of about 30,000 clones, with roughly 82% occurring once and the leading ten covering 3.4%. Study-wide findings and caveats: In approximately 71% of donors, memory CD4+ clonotypes crossrecognized SARS-CoV-2 and at least one common cold coronavirus spike. Each donor contributed either pre-pandemic or post-infection samples, not both.

For this clone: Its antigen is currently unknown.

Sequencing was carried out using memory CD4+ T cells from PBMCs, cultured in vitro. This TCR was sampled from an adult with COVID-19. The genes are TRBV28 and TRBJ2-5; 11 bases fit TRBD1. CDR3 loop: CASSPTGTGGKTQYF. DNA for the CDR3: TGTGCCAGCAGTCCAACCGGGACAGGGGGAAAGACCCAGTACTTC. Looking up the rest from reference TRBV28 and TRBJ2-5 gives the full variable domain: DVKVTQSSRYLVKRTGEKVFLECVQDMDHENMFWYRQDPGLGLRLIYFSYDVKMKEKGDIPEGYSVSREKKERFSLILESASTNQTSMYLCASSPTGTGGKTQYFGPGTRLLVL.